This T cell receptor beta chain was obtained from a study of T cell repertoires in Merkel cell carcinoma (dated by TCRdb to about 2019). Study-wide context: The study excluded patients who had received intralesional immunotherapy or systemic immune checkpoint blockade before the biopsy. To be included, a participant needed a diagnosis of MCPyV-positive Merkel cell carcinoma and tumor-infiltrating lymphocytes that had been successfully expanded in vitro. Tetramer sorting, cloning and paired TCR sequencing of expanded tumor-infiltrating lymphocytes were first used to define MCPyV-specific clonotypes.

Results the study describes overall, beyond this receptor: Normal tissue biopsies were not studied.

The immunoSEQ assay was used both to sequence TRB CDR3 from tumor genomic DNA and to process the resulting data. TCRdb stores this immuneACCESS table with in-frame sequences only. Part of the clones is absent; in the studies checked, under half of the shortfall reflects unresolved V genes, and no reason is known for the rest. The sample table records about 14,000 clones; roughly four fifths of these occur just once. The ten largest account for more than 15% of the sample. This clone counts as medium-sized (0.01 to 0.1%). The antigen it recognizes is unknown. Per-base quality was not reported, and no clone a single base away is much larger than it. From the cysteine through the phenylalanine, the CDR3 covers 17 amino acids. Only CDR3 DNA remains: 51 bases, in frame from the first base. V has 6 bases trimmed and J has 0 bases trimmed; junction bases matching no gene number 8. As encoded in the germline V gene, CDR1 is MDHEN while CDR2 is SYDVKM.

Every study subject tested positive for serum antibodies to T-antigen and had biopsy-confirmed Merkel cell carcinoma that was MCPyV-positive. About 6 adjacent 10-micron frozen tumor sections were used for genomic DNA extraction without cell sorting or culture. Optimal cutting temperature compound was used to freeze tumor biopsy tissue measuring roughly 5 x 5 x 5 mm. In the frozen biopsy, scout sections stained with hematoxylin and eosin confirmed plenty of Merkel cell carcinoma along with infiltrating cells. The rearranged chain carries TRBV28 and TRBJ2-7, with 13 middle bases fitting TRBD2. Sequencing input: tumor tissue. This clonotype originated in an adult with Merkel cell carcinoma. The CDR3: CASSSNGLAGVSYEQYF. The nucleotide sequence is TGTGCCAGCAGCAGCAACGGACTAGCGGGAGTCTCCTACGAGCAGTACTTC.